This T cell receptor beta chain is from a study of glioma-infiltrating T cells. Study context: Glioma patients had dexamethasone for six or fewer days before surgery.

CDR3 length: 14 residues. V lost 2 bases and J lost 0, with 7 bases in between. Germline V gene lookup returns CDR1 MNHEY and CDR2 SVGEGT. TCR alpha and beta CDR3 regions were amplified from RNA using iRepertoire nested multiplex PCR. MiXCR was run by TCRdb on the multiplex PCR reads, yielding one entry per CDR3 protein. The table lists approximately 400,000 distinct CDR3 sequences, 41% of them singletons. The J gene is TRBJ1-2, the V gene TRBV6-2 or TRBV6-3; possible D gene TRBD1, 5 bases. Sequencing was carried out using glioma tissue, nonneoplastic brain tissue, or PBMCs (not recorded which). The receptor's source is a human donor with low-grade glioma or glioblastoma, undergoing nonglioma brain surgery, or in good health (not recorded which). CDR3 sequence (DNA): TGTGCCAGCAGTTACGGGGCGGCTAACTATGGCTACACCTTC. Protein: CASSYGAANYGYTF.